This T cell receptor beta chain appears in the sequencing data of a study of response to subunit inactivated influenza vaccine. MiXCR was run by TCRdb on the RT-PCR reads, yielding one entry per CDR3 protein. This sample has roughly 570,000 distinct CDR3 sequences; approximately 13% occur once, and the top ten carry around 12%. This clonotype was found a few times. Trimming removed 0 bases at V and 6 bases at J, with 18 bases between. Germline loops: CDR1 SGHRS, CDR2 YFSETQ. This CDR3 contains 17 residues. The chain is built from TRBV5-1 and TRBJ2-2, with D perhaps given as TRBD1 or TRBD2 (6 bases each). The sequenced sample was PBMCs from blood, obtained roughly 6 weeks after vaccination. This receptor was obtained from a man in his fifties who received an inactivated influenza vaccine. The DNA of the CDR3 is TGCGCCAGCAGCTTGGCCTGGGGGGCCCCCAACGCCGGGGAGCTGTTTTTT. The encoded protein is CASSLAWGAPNAGELFF. The variable domain in full, completed from reference TRBV5-1 and TRBJ2-2, reads KAGVTQTPRYLIKTRGQQVTLSCSPISGHRSVSWYQQTPGQGLQFLFEYFSETQRNKGNFPGRFSGRQFSNSRSEMNVSTLELGDSALYLCASSLAWGAPNAGELFFGEGSRLTVL.